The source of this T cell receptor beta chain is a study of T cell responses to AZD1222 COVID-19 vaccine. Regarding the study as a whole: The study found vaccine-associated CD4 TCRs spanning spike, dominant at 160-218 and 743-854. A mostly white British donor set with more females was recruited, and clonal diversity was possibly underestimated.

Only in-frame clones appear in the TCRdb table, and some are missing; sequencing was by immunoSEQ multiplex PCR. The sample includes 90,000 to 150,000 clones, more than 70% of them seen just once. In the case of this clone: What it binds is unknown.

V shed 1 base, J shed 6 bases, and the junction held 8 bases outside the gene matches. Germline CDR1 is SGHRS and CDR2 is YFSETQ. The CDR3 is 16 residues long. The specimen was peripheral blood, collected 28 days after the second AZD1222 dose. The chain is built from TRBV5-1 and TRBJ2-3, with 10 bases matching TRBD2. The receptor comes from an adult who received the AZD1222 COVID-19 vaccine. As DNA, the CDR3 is TGCGCCAGCAGCTTGCGGACTAGCGGTTCAGTGGATACGCAGTATTTT. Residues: CASSLRTSGSVDTQYF.